One and the same sample provided the 17 T cell receptor beta chains below, sequenced in a study of a mutant IDH1 vaccine in newly diagnosed glioma. Their antigen targets remain unknown. Time point noted: week 47, end of study. Doses consisted of 300 ug of mutant IDH1 20-mer peptide each, paired with topical imiquimod. This table comes from immunoSEQ multiplex PCR, and its TCRdb copy is limited to in-frame clones, with some not included. The table lists approximately 56,000 clones, less than 75% of them singletons. The sample in question was peripheral blood mononuclear cells (PBMCs), obtained from a glioma patient whose treatment included an IDH1 peptide vaccine. The receptors come from a man aged 35 to 55 with glioma. Some clones in this sample may be carry-over from other donors' samples.

The J gene is TRBJ2-2, the V gene TRBV4-1, with 13 nucleotides matching TRBD2. Losses at the gene ends were 6 bases for V and 1 base for J; bases not matched to a gene: 2. CDR1 is MGHRA and CDR2 is YSYEKL in the germline V gene. The CDR3 extends over 16 amino acids. In DNA form, the CDR3 reads TGCGCCAGCAGGCGGACTAGCGGGAGGAACACCGGGGAGCTGTTTTTT. Translating it yields CASRRTSGRNTGELFF.

The chain recombines TRBV4-1 with TRBJ1-2; D uncertain. CDR3 length: 14 amino acids. Trimming pared 1 base from V and 12 bases from J, leaving 18 bases between. Germline CDR1 MGHRA, CDR2 YSYEKL. In DNA form, the CDR3 reads TGCGCCAGCAGCCAAGTTTGGGCTCCGACCGGAGACACCTTC. It encodes CASSQVWAPTGDTF.

This clone was seen more than once but under ten times. The V and J genes are TRBV7-9 and TRBJ2-7, with TRBD1 matching 8 bases. The V segment lost 0 bases and the J segment 3 bases; nucleotides outside the gene matches: 13. The CDR3 runs 18 residues. Germline CDR1 reads SEHNR; CDR2 reads FQNEAQ (reference sequence). For the CDR3, the DNA is TGTGCCAGCAGCTTAGCGGAGTTAGGGCAGGGGGCACTCTACGAGCAGTACTTC. Amino acids: CASSLAELGQGALYEQYF.

The chain couples TRBV7-9 to TRBJ2-4, with TRBD2 matching 9 bases. Looked up from germline, CDR1 is SEHNR and CDR2 is FQNEAQ (reference sequence). The CDR3 runs to 17 residues. V dropped 3 bases and J dropped 0; count of bases not matched to a gene: 6. Written as DNA, the CDR3 is TGTGCCAGCAGCTTGTTAGCGGGGGATCTAGCCAAAAACATTCAGTACTTC. The encoded protein is CASSLLAGDLAKNIQYF.

V and J are TRBV5-6 and TRBJ2-5; no reliable D call. Trimming stripped 1 base from V and 2 bases from J, with 6 bases between. The CDR3 runs 13 residues. Germline V gene sequence: CDR1 SGHDT, CDR2 YYEEEE. Here the CDR3 reads CASSLLGQETQYF. In DNA, the CDR3 is TGTGCCAGCAGCTTGTTGGGGCAAGAGACCCAGTACTTC.

This clone was observed a few times. The chain couples TRBV5-6 to TRBJ2-3; no reliable D call. The V and J ends lost 0 bases and 5 bases respectively, with 10 bases between them. Looked up from germline, CDR1 is SGHDT and CDR2 is YYEEEE. The CDR3 has 14 residues. This CDR3 reads CASSLGSNLDTQYF. The DNA of the CDR3 is TGTGCCAGCAGCTTGGGGTCCAACCTAGATACGCAGTATTTT.

The chain uses TRBV30 and TRBJ2-1; D is ambiguous. The CDR3 loop spans 14 amino acids. V was cut by 5 bases and J by 9 bases, with 20 bases left in between. The germline gives CDR1 GTSNPN, CDR2 SVGIG (reference sequence). The CDR3 DNA reads as TGTGCCTGGGGAACCCTGTACGAGGTCCCTGAGCAGTTCTTC. Protein sequence: CAWGTLYEVPEQFF.

This clone was counted only a few times. This chain joins TRBV30 and TRBJ1-5; 12 bases agree with TRBD1. Per germline, CDR1 GTSNPN and CDR2 SVGIG (reference sequence). The trim removed 0 bases at V and 0 bases at J, leaving 6 bases unmatched. This CDR3 region has 18 residues. The CDR3 bases are TGTGCCTGGAGTGTACGGGACAGGGGGCTTAATAGCAATCAGCCCCAGCATTTT. Translation gives CAWSVRDRGLNSNQPQHF.

This clone was seen just once. The chain joins TRBV15 to TRBJ1-1; tentatively, D is TRBD1 (5 bases). CDR1 and CDR2 from the germline V gene are LNHNV and YYDKDF (reference sequence). The germline V and J ends were trimmed by 1 base and 0 bases, with 12 bases remaining between them. CDR3 length: 16 amino acids. The CDR3 is CATSRAGWGVNTEAFF. CDR3 nucleotide sequence: TGTGCCACCAGCAGAGCGGGGTGGGGGGTGAACACTGAAGCTTTCTTT.

The chain links TRBV25-1 to TRBJ1-2, with 9 bases that match TRBD1. Unmatched junction bases numbered 5, after V lost 0 bases and J lost 6 bases. The CDR3 sequence is 15 residues long. The germline V gene has CDR1 MGHDK and CDR2 SYGVNS. CDR3 sequence reads: CASSEYGGTGNGYTF. In DNA form, the CDR3 reads TGTGCCAGCAGTGAATACGGGGGGACAGGGAATGGCTACACCTTC.

The rearrangement links TRBV10-3 to TRBJ1-2; 7 nucleotides match TRBD1. The CDR3 is made up of 13 amino acids. V lost 4 bases, J lost 9 bases, and 8 bases stayed unmatched. Germline-derived CDR1 and CDR2 are ENHRY and SYGVKD. CDR3 sequence reads: CAISGSDRARYTF. In DNA, the CDR3 is TGTGCCATCAGTGGATCCGACAGGGCTCGCTACACCTTC.

This rearrangement joins TRBV5-1 to TRBJ1-1, with D tentatively TRBD1 (5 bases). Trimming removed 0 bases from V and 1 base from J, with 10 bases in between. Germline values: CDR1 SGHRS, CDR2 YFSETQ. The CDR3 extends over 15 amino acids. DNA for the CDR3: TGCGCCAGCAGCTTGGGCTTGGGGGAGAACACTGAAGCTTTCTTT. Translated: CASSLGLGENTEAFF.

This clone has just a few counts. The chain carries TRBV7-9 and TRBJ1-1; possible D gene TRBD1, 5 bases. Trimming left V 8 bases short and J 3 bases short, with 16 bases between. This CDR3 has 14 amino acids. Germline assignment: CDR1 SEHNR and CDR2 FQNEAQ (reference sequence). CDR3 protein: CASFVGVGDTEAFF. DNA of the CDR3: TGTGCCAGCTTTGTGGGGGTTGGAGACACTGAAGCTTTCTTT.

This clone has a handful of counts. The J gene is TRBJ2-2, the V gene TRBV6-5; D is ambiguous. The V gene lost 0 bases and the J gene lost 6 bases, with 2 bases spanning the gap. The CDR3 spans 12 residues. Germline-derived CDR1 and CDR2 are MNHEY and SVGAGI. The CDR3 DNA sequence: TGTGCCAGCAGTTACTCTGCCGGGGAGCTGTTTTTT. Translating gives CASSYSAGELFF.

The genes are TRBV7-9 and TRBJ2-1; 10 nucleotides match TRBD2. The CDR3 is 18 residues long. The germline gives CDR1 SEHNR, CDR2 FQNEAQ (reference sequence). Unmatched junction bases numbered 7, after V lost 1 base and J lost 1 base. The CDR3, as DNA: TGTGCCAGCAGCTTAGTAGCGGCTAGCGGGGGTTCCTACAATGAGCAGTTCTTC. Amino acid sequence: CASSLVAASGGSYNEQFF.

In nucleotides, the CDR3 is TGTGCCAGCAGGTCGACAGGGAAGGACGAGCAGTACTTC. It translates to CASRSTGKDEQYF. This sequence joins TRBV2 and TRBJ2-7, with 7 nucleotides matching TRBD1. The germline gives CDR1 SNHLY, CDR2 FYNNEI. The V and J ends lost 6 bases and 5 bases, in that order; junction bases with no gene match: 7. The CDR3 length is 13 residues. Full variable domain (remainder filled in from reference TRBV2 and TRBJ2-7): EPEVTQTPSHQVTQMGQEVILRCVPISNHLYFYWYRQILGQKVEFLVSFYNNEISEKSEIFDDQFSVERPDGSNFTLKIRSTKLEDSAMYFCASRSTGKDEQYFGPGTRLTVT.

The chain combines TRBV5-1 with TRBJ2-3, with 7 positions matching TRBD2. Unmatched junction bases numbered 0, after V lost 5 bases and J lost 0 bases. CDR1 is SGHRS, CDR2 YFSETQ, per germline. The CDR3 spans 13 residues. CDR3 sequence (DNA): TGCGCCAGCAGGACTAGCAGCACAGATACGCAGTATTTT. This translates into CASRTSSTDTQYF. Looking up the rest from reference TRBV5-1 and TRBJ2-3 gives the full variable domain: KAGVTQTPRYLIKTRGQQVTLSCSPISGHRSVSWYQQTPGQGLQFLFEYFSETQRNKGNFPGRFSGRQFSNSRSEMNVSTLELGDSALYLCASRTSSTDTQYFGPGTRLTVL.